One and the same sample provided the 25 T cell receptor beta chains below, sequenced in a study of technical replicates of blood from a handful of donors (dated by TCRdb to between 2016 and 2019). Library preparation used the immunoSEQ multiplex PCR assay. In TCRdb, the immuneACCESS table is reduced to in-frame sequences with V and J assigned. These tables do not hold every clone; where another copy was compared, an unresolved V gene accounts for under half, and the others remain unexplained. This sample comprises about 16,000 clones, around nine tenths of them detected only once. 10% to 15% of the sample comes from the top ten. The specimen was PBMCs. The receptors were gathered from a human donor in good health.

The rearrangement links TRBV10-1 to TRBJ2-7; 8 nucleotides match TRBD1. The CDR3 extends over 13 amino acids. The V gene end was trimmed by 10 bases and the J gene end by 6 bases; junction bases not matched to a gene: 11. Per germline, CDR1 WNHNN and CDR2 SYGVQD (reference sequence). The CDR3 coding sequence is TGCGCCACTCAAAAGGACAGGGCCTTCGAGCAGTACTTC. It translates to CATQKDRAFEQYF.

The chain recombines TRBV29-1 with TRBJ2-1; D might be TRBD2 (7 bases). The CDR3 contains 14 residues. V lost 5 bases and J 3 bases, leaving 14 bases between the germline ends. Per the germline V gene, CDR1 is SQVTM and CDR2 is ANQGSEA. DNA of the CDR3: TGCAGCGTTCGAGGGGGGGTAGACTACAATGAGCAGTTCTTC. This sequence encodes CSVRGGVDYNEQFF.

This clone showed up just once. V gene TRBV10-3 combines with J gene TRBJ2-7; TRBD1 is a possible D gene (5 bases). This CDR3 has 14 residues. The germline V and J ends were trimmed by 5 bases and 0 bases, with 11 bases remaining between them. Germline values: CDR1 ENHRY, CDR2 SYGVKD. CDR3 bases: TGTGCCATCAGTTTAGGGGCTCGCTCCTACGAGCAGTACTTC. Its translation is CAISLGARSYEQYF.

The chain combines TRBV27 with TRBJ1-2, with 7 positions matching TRBD1. This CDR3 contains 14 residues. Trimming took 2 bases from V and 5 from J; bases not matched to a gene: 5. Germline CDR1 is MNHEY and CDR2 is SMNVEV (reference sequence). As DNA, the CDR3 is TGTGCCAGCAGTTTAAAGGGGGCCTCTTATGGCTACACCTTC. Protein: CASSLKGASYGYTF.

This chain connects TRBV7-6 to TRBJ2-7; D is possibly TRBD2 (5 bases). V gave up 6 bases and J gave up 7 bases, with 13 bases separating them. The germline V gene encodes CDR1 SGHVS and CDR2 FNYEAQ. The CDR3 is made up of 12 amino acids. CDR3 coding DNA: TGTGCCAGCAGTTTCGGATCGGGGGAGCAGTACTTC. Translation: CASSFGSGEQYF.

The rearrangement uses TRBV28 and TRBJ2-7; 8 bases are a match to TRBD1. The CDR3 is made up of 18 amino acids. Germline CDR1 is MDHEN and CDR2 is SYDVKM. Losses at the gene ends were 6 bases for V and 2 bases for J; bases not matched to a gene: 18. CDR3 in amino acids: CASSPSRWDRRLTYEQYF. CDR3 bases: TGTGCCAGCAGCCCGAGTAGGTGGGACAGGCGGTTGACCTACGAGCAGTACTTC.

This sequence joins TRBV2 and TRBJ1-3, with D perhaps matching TRBD1 (5 bases). V was trimmed by 5 bases and J by 4 bases, leaving 12 bases between them. The germline V gene has CDR1 SNHLY and CDR2 FYNNEI. This CDR3 is 14 amino acids long. DNA of the CDR3: TGTGCCAGCAGTCTCGGCAGGGTAGGAAACACCATATATTTT. Encoded protein: CASSLGRVGNTIYF.

The genes are TRBV19 and TRBJ2-2; 7 bases are a match to TRBD1. The CDR3 extends over 16 amino acids. V lost 5 bases and J lost 4; bases outside the gene matches: 10. The germline V gene encodes CDR1 LNHDA and CDR2 SQIVND (reference sequence). The CDR3: CASSFRDSLLTGELFF. The CDR3 DNA reads TGTGCCAGTAGTTTCCGGGACAGTTTACTCACCGGGGAGCTGTTTTTT.

This clone was recorded once. V usage is TRBV25-1 and J usage is TRBJ2-7, with 8 positions matching TRBD2. Germline trimming cut 7 bases from V and 6 bases from J; bases unmatched to any gene: 5. Germline CDR1 MGHDK, CDR2 SYGVNS. The CDR3 sequence is 12 residues long. The CDR3 DNA is TGTGCCAGCACAGCGGGAGCTTCCGAGCAGTACTTC. It translates to CASTAGASEQYF.

The rearrangement joins TRBV2 to TRBJ1-4; 9 bases map to TRBD1. This CDR3 has 13 amino acids. The V segment lost 4 bases and the J segment 6 bases; nucleotides outside the gene matches: 0. The germline V gene has CDR1 SNHLY and CDR2 FYNNEI. The CDR3 loop is CASSGDRDEKLFF. The DNA for the CDR3 is TGTGCCAGCAGTGGGGACAGGGATGAAAAACTGTTTTTT.

The genes are TRBV7-3 and TRBJ2-1, with 9 positions matching TRBD2. The V gene end was trimmed by 6 bases and the J gene end by 3 bases; junction bases not matched to a gene: 9. Germline-derived CDR1 and CDR2 are SGHTA and FQGTGA. The CDR3 is 16 amino acids. CDR3 DNA sequence: TGTGCCAGCAGTTGGGGTAGCGGGAGACTCTACAATGAGCAGTTCTTC. It is translated as CASSWGSGRLYNEQFF.

This clone was detected only a few times. Other DNA variants within this sample encode the same CDR3. V usage is TRBV6-6 and J usage is TRBJ1-5; the D gene is possibly TRBD1 (6 bases). This CDR3 has 12 amino acids. The V gene's germline CDR1 is MNHNY and CDR2 SVGAGI (reference sequence). The V end lost 7 bases, the J end lost 4 bases, and 8 bases lay between the germline ends. The CDR3: CASTQGNQPQHF. The CDR3 DNA reads as TGTGCCAGCACTCAGGGGAATCAGCCCCAGCATTTT.

V usage is TRBV27 and J usage is TRBJ2-7, with TRBD1 matching over 9 bases. Germline CDR1 and CDR2: MNHEY and SMNVEV (reference sequence). This CDR3 is built from 15 residues. After removal of 0 bases from V and 3 bases from J, the junction contained 3 bases not matched to a gene. CDR3 bases: TGTGCCAGCAGTTTATCGGGACAGGGTTTCTACGAGCAGTACTTC. It is translated as CASSLSGQGFYEQYF.

The gene calls are TRBV2 and TRBJ2-1; 10 bases align to TRBD2. The CDR3 loop spans 14 amino acids. V dropped 11 bases and J dropped 9; count of bases not matched to a gene: 13. Germline V gene lookup returns CDR1 SNHLY and CDR2 FYNNEI. CDR3 nucleotides: TGTGCCGGAGGAAGGGGTCTAGCGGGAGCTGAGCAGTTCTTC. Its protein product is CAGGRGLAGAEQFF.

The chain links TRBV7-9 to TRBJ2-3, with D possibly TRBD2 on 6 matching bases. The CDR3 spans 16 residues. Germline V gene lookup returns CDR1 SEHNR and CDR2 FQNEAQ (reference sequence). Trimming stripped 5 bases from V and 2 bases from J, with 17 bases between. The CDR3 DNA reads as TGTGCCAGCAGCAAGCCTGGGACTCCAGACACAGATACGCAGTATTTT. This sequence encodes CASSKPGTPDTDTQYF.

The chain combines TRBV18 with TRBJ2-7, with unresolved D. The CDR3 runs 13 residues. Trimming stripped 3 bases from V and 5 bases from J, with 11 bases between. Germline assignment: CDR1 KGHSH and CDR2 LQKENI. CDR3: CASSPRGPDEQYF. In DNA form, the CDR3 reads TGTGCCAGCTCACCGCGTGGGCCTGACGAGCAGTACTTC.

The V and J genes are TRBV10-3 and TRBJ1-5; D possibly corresponds to TRBD1 (6 bases). The V gene lost 10 bases and the J gene lost 2 bases, with 12 bases spanning the gap. From germline, CDR1 is ENHRY and CDR2 SYGVKD. The CDR3 covers 13 residues. In DNA, the CDR3 is TGTGCCAACGCAGGGGAACGCAATCAGCCCCAGCATTTT. Translated, it gives CANAGERNQPQHF.

The chain couples TRBV5-1 to TRBJ2-3; 7 nucleotides match TRBD1. The CDR3 runs 16 residues. CDR1 is SGHRS, CDR2 YFSETQ, per germline. With V trimmed by 4 bases and J by 0 bases, 8 bases remained unmatched. The CDR3 sequence is CASSPMTGSSTDTQYF. In DNA form, the CDR3 reads TGCGCCAGCAGCCCAATGACAGGGAGTAGCACAGATACGCAGTATTTT.

CDR3 protein: CASSLRGQEDQPQHF. The CDR3 nucleotides are TGTGCCAGTAGCCTCAGGGGGCAAGAGGATCAGCCCCAGCATTTT. This sequence joins TRBV19 and TRBJ1-5, with 8 bases matching TRBD1. Trimming removed 6 bases from V and 5 bases from J; junction bases left unmatched: 9. Germline loops: CDR1 LNHDA, CDR2 SQIVND (reference sequence). The CDR3 spans 15 residues.

The rearrangement joins TRBV6-4 to TRBJ2-2; the match to TRBD2 covers 7 bases. The CDR3 loop spans 14 amino acids. V dropped 4 bases and J dropped 5; count of bases not matched to a gene: 4. The germline V gene has CDR1 MRHNA and CDR2 SNTAGT. CDR3 protein: CASSGLAETGELFF. The CDR3 DNA is TGTGCCAGCAGTGGACTAGCTGAGACCGGGGAGCTGTTTTTT.

The rearrangement joins TRBV7-3 to TRBJ2-7, with 9 positions matching TRBD2. CDR3 size: 15 residues. Per the germline V gene, CDR1 is SGHTA and CDR2 is FQGTGA. The ends lost 5 bases at V and 6 bases at J; junction bases unmatched: 11. CDR3 coding DNA: TGTGCCAGCAGCCCCGGCGTAGCGGGAGTCGGCGAGCAGTACTTC. Translated: CASSPGVAGVGEQYF.

CDR3 amino acids: CASSLGGFSTDTQYF. The CDR3 DNA is TGTGCCAGCAGCTTAGGAGGTTTCAGCACAGATACGCAGTATTTT. J is TRBJ2-3 and V is TRBV7-2; no clear D. Trimming left V 1 base short and J 0 bases short, with 8 bases between. The CDR3 totals 15 residues. Per the germline V gene, CDR1 is SGHTA and CDR2 is FQGNSA. Full variable domain (remainder filled in from reference TRBV7-2 and TRBJ2-3): GAGVSQSPSNKVTEKGKDVELRCDPISGHTALYWYRQSLGQGLEFLIYFQGNSAPDKSGLPSDRFSAERTGGSVSTLTIQRTQQEDSAVYLCASSLGGFSTDTQYFGPGTRLTVL.

CDR3 in DNA: TGTGCCAGCAGCCCCGCGAGGTTAGCCTACGAGCAGTACTTC. Translated: CASSPARLAYEQYF. V usage is TRBV27 and J usage is TRBJ2-7; D is unresolved. The CDR3 has 14 residues. V lost 6 bases and J 2 bases, leaving 14 bases between the germline ends. Germline V gene sequence: CDR1 MNHEY, CDR2 SMNVEV (reference sequence).

The chain joins TRBV30 to TRBJ1-2; D ambiguous. Germline CDR1 and CDR2: GTSNPN and SVGIG (reference sequence). V was trimmed by 0 bases and J by 6 bases, leaving 11 bases between them. This CDR3 has 13 residues. The CDR3 spells CAWSVRVIDGYTF. CDR3 sequence (DNA): TGTGCCTGGAGTGTAAGAGTTATTGATGGCTACACCTTC.

This clone was seen a few times. V gene TRBV7-9 combines with J gene TRBJ2-1, with 9 bases matching TRBD2. V was pared by 5 bases and J by 0 bases, with 2 bases of the junction left unmatched. Germline V gene lookup returns CDR1 SEHNR and CDR2 FQNEAQ (reference sequence). The CDR3 has 15 residues. CDR3 sequence (DNA): TGTGCCAGCAGCCTTAGCGGGAGCTCCTACAATGAGCAGTTCTTC. Protein product: CASSLSGSSYNEQFF.